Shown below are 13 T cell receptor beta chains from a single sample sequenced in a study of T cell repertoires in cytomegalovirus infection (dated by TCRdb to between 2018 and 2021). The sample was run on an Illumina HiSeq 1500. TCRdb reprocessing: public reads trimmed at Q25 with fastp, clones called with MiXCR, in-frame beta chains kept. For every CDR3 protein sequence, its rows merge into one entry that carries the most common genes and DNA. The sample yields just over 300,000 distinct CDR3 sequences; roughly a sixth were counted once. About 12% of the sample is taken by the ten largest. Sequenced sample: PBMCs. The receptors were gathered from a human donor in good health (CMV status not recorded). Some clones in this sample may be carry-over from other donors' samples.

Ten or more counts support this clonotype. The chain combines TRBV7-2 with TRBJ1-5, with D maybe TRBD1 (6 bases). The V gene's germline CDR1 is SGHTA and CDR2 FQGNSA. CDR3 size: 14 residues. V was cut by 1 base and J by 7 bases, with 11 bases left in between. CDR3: CASSLGGGPQPQHF. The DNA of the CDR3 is TGTGCCAGCAGCTTAGGTGGGGGGCCCCAGCCCCAGCATTTT.

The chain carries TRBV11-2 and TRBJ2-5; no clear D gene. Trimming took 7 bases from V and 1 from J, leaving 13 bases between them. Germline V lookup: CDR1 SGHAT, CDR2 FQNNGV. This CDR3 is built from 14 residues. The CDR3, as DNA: TGTGCCAGCACCGACGAGTGGGGCCAAGAGACCCAGTACTTC. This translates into CASTDEWGQETQYF.

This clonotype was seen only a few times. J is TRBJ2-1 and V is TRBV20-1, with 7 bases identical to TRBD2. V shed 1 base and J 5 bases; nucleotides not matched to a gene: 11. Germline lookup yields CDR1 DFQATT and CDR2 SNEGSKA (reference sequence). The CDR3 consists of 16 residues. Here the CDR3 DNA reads TGCAGTGCTAGAGTTACGACTAGCCGAATCCACAATGAGCAGTTCTTC. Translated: CSARVTTSRIHNEQFF.

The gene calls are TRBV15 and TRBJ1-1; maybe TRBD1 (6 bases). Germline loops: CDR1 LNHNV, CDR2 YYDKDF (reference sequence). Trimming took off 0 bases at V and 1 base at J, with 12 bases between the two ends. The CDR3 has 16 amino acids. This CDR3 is CATSRDFGGGNTEAFF. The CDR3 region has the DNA TGTGCCACCAGCAGAGATTTTGGGGGCGGGAACACTGAAGCTTTCTTT.

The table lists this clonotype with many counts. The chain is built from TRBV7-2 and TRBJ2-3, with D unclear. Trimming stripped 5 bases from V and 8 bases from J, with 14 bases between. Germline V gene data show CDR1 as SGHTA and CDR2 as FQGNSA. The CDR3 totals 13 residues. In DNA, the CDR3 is TGTGCCAGCAGCGAAGGAGCAGGCCGTACGCAGTATTTT. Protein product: CASSEGAGRTQYF.

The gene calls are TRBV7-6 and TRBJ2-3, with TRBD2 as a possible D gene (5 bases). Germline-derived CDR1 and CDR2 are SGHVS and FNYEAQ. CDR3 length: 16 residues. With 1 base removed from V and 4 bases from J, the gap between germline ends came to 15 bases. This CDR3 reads CASSLEWLAGADTQYF. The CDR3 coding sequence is TGTGCCAGCAGCTTAGAATGGCTAGCTGGAGCAGATACGCAGTATTTT.

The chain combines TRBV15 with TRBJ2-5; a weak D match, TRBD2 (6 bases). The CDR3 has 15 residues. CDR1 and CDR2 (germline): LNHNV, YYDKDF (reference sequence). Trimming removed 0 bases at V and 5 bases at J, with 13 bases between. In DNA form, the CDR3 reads TGTGCCACCAGCAGAGATAAATTACTAGCTGAGACCCAGTACTTC. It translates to CATSRDKLLAETQYF.

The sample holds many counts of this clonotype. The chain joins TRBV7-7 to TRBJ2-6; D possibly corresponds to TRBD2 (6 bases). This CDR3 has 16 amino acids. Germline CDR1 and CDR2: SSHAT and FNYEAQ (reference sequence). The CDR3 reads CASSPGDSSGANVLTF. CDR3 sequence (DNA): TGTGCTAGCTCCCCGGGAGATAGCTCTGGGGCCAACGTCCTGACTTTC. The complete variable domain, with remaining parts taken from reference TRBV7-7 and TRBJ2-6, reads GAGVSQSPRYKVTKRGQDVTLRCDPISSHATLYWYQQALGQGPEFLTYFNYEAQPDKSGLPSDRFSAERPEGSISTLTIQRTEQRDSAMYRCASSPGDSSGANVLTFGAGSRLTVL.

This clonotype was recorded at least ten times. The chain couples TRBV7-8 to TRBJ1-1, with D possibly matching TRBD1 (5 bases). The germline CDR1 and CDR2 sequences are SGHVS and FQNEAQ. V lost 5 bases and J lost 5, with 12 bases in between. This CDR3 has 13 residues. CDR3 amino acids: CASSLIGGTEAFF. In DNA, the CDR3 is TGTGCCAGCAGCCTCATTGGGGGGACTGAAGCTTTCTTT.

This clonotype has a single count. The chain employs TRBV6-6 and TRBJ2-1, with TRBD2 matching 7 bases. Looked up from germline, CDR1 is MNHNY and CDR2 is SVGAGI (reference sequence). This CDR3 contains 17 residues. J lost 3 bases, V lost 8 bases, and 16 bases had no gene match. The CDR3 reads CASQSSFGGGDYNEQFF. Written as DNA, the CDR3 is TGTGCCAGCCAAAGCAGTTTTGGGGGGGGGGACTACAATGAGCAGTTCTTC.

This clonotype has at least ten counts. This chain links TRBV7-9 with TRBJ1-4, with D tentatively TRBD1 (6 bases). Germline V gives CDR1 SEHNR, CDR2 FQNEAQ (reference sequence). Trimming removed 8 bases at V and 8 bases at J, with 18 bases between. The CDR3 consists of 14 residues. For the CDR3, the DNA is TGTGCCAGCGCCGGACAGACGTTAACAGAAAAACTGTTTTTT. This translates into CASAGQTLTEKLFF.

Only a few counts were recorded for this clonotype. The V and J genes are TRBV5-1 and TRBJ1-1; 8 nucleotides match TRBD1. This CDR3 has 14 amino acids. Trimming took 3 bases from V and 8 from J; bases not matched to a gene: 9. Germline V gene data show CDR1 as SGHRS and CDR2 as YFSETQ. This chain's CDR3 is CASSSGQALGEAFF. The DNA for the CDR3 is TGCGCCAGCAGCTCGGGACAGGCGCTAGGGGAAGCTTTCTTT.

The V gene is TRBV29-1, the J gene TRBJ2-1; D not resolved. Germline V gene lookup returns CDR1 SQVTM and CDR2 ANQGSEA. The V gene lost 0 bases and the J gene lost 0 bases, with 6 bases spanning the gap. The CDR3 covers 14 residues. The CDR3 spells CSVEEHSSYNEQFF. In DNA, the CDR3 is TGCAGCGTTGAAGAACATAGCTCCTACAATGAGCAGTTCTTC.